The TCR beta chain described here comes from a study of STAT5B mutations in CD4+ large granular lymphocyte leukemia. How the authors handled the data: Lowest detectable productive clonotype frequency was 2.59 x 10-5. The protocol was immunoSEQ multiplex PCR, while the TCRdb copy is restricted to in-frame clones and leaves out a portion. V and J calls and clone size are as listed in that table; D and trimming were resolved from the DNA. The repertoire includes roughly 34,000 clones, more than 80% of them detected once, and nearly 4.5% sits in the top ten. There are 12 residues in the CDR3. Trimming pared 6 bases from V and 7 bases from J, leaving 12 bases between. Germline CDR1 is MNHEY and CDR2 is SVGAGI. Study results and limitations: 8/27 top patient clones versus 2/35 control clones were TRBV06-family.

Points on this clone: The antigen is not known.

The source is a human donor in good health. The chain joins TRBV6-5 to TRBJ1-2, with D possibly TRBD1 on 6 matching bases. Sequenced material: CD4+ T cells from blood buffy coats. The CDR3 spells CASSHDRFGYTF. The CDR3 nucleotides are TGTGCCAGCAGCCACGACAGGTTTGGCTACACCTTC.